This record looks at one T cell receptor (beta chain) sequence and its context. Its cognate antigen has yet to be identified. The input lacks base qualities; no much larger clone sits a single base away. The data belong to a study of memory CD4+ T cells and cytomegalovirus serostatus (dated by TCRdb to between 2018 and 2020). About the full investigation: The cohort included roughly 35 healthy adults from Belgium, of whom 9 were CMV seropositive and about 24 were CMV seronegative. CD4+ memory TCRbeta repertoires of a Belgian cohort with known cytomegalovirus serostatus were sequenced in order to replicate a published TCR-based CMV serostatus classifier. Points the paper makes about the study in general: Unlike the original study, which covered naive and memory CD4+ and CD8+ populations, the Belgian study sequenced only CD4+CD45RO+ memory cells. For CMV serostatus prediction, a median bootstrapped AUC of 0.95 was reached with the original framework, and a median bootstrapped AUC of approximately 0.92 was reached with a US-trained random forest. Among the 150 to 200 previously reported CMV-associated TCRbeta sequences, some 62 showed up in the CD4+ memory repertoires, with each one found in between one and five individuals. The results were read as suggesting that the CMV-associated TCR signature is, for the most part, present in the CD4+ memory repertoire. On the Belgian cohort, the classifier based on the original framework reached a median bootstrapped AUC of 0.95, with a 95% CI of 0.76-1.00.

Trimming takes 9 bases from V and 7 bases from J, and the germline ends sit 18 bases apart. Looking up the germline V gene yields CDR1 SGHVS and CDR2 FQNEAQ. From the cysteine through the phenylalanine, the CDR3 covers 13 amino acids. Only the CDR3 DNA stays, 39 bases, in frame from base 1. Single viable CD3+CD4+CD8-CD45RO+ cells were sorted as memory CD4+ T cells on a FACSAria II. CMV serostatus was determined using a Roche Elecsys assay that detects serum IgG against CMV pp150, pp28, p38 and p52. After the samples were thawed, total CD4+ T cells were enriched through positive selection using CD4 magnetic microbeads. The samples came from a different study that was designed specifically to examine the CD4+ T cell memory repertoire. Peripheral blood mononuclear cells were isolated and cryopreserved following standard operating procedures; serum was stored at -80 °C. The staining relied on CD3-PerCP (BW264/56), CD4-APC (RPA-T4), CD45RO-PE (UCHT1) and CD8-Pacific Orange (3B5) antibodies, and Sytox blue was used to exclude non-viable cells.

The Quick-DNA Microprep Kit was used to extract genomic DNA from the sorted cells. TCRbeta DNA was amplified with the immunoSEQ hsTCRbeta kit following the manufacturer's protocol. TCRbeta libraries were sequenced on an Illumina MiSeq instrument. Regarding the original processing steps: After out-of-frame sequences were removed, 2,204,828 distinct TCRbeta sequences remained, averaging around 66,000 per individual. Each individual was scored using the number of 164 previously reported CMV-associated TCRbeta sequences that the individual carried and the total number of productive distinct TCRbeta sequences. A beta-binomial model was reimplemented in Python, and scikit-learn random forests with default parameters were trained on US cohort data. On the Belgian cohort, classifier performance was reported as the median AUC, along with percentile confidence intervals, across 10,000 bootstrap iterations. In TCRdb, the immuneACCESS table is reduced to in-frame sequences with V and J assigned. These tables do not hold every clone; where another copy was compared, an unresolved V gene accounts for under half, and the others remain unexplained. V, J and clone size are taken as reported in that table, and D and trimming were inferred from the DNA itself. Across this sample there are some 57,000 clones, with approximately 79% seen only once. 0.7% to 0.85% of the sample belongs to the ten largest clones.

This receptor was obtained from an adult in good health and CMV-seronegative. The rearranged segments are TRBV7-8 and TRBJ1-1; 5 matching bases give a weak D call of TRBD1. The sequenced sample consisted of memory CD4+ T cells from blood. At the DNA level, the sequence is TGTGCCAGTCTAAGTGGGGGGAAGGATGAAGCTTTCTTT. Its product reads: CASLSGGKDEAFF.